The T cell receptor (beta chain) described here comes from a study of low-dose radiotherapy and immunotherapy resistance in tumors. Study overall: The patients were given nivolumab 240 mg every two weeks and ipilimumab 1 mg/kg every six weeks, through an intravenous route.

The ends were cut back, 1 base at V and 0 bases at J, with 13 bases in the middle. This CDR3 has 17 amino acids. Germline CDR1 and CDR2: SGHTA and FQGNSA. The time point: before trial treatment. Donors were dosed with nivolumab and ipilimumab; they also received aspirin, low-dose cyclophosphamide and low-dose radiotherapy. Patients with advanced, tumor-infiltrating lymphocyte-negative solid tumors were eligible. TRAV- and TRBV-specific primers were used for first-strand cDNA, which covered alpha and beta chains. With a constant-region primer and a V-primer adapter, TCRs were subjected to approximately 21 PCR cycles of amplification. TCRdb re-called the reads through MiXCR, storing one row per CDR3 protein. The sample has roughly 36,000 distinct CDR3 sequences, 30% to 35% seen once. This clonotype was seen a single time.

The source of this sequence is a male donor with gallbladder cancer. V gene TRBV7-2 combines with J gene TRBJ1-3, with D perhaps TRBD1 (5 bases). This specimen was PBMCs, taken before treatment. Here the CDR3 reads CASSLGGYTLSGNTIYF. The DNA of the CDR3 is TGTGCCAGCAGCTTAGGGGGGTATACCCTCTCTGGAAACACCATATATTTT.